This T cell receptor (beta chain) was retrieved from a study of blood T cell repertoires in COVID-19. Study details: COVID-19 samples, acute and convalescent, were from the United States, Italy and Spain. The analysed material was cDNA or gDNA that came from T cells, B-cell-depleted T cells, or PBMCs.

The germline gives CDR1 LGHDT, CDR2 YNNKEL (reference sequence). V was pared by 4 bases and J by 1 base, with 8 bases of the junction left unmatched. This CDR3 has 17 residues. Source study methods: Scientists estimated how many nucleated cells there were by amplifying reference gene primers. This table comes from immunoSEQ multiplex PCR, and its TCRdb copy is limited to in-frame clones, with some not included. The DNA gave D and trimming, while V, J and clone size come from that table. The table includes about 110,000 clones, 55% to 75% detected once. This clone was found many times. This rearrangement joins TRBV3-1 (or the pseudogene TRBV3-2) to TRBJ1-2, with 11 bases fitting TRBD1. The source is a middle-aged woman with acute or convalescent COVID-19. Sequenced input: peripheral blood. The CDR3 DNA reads TGTGCCAGCAGCCGTGGACAGGGGGCGCGTAGTAACTATGGCTACACCTTC. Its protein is CASSRGQGARSNYGYTF.